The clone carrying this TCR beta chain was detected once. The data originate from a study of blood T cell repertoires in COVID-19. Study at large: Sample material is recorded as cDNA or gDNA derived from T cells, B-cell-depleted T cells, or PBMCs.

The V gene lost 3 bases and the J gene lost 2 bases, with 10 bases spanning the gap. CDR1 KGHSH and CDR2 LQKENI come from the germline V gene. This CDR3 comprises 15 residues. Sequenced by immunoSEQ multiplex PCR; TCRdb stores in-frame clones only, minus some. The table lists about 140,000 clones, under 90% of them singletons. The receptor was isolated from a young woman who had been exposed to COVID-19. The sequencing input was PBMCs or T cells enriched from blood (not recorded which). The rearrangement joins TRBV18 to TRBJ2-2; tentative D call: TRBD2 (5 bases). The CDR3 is CASSPGDRNTGELFF. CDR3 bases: TGTGCCAGCTCACCCGGGGATCGAAACACCGGGGAGCTGTTTTTT.